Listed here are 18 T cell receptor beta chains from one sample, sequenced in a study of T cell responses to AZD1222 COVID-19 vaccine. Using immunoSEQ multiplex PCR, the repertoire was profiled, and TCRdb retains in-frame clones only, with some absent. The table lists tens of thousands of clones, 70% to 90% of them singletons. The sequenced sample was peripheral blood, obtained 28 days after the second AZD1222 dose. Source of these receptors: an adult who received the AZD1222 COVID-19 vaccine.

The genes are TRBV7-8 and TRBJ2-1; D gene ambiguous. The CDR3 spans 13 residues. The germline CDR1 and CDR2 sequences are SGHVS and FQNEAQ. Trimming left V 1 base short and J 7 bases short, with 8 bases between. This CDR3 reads CASSLGSINEQFF. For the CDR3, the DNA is TGTGCCAGCAGCTTAGGGTCTATAAATGAGCAGTTCTTC.

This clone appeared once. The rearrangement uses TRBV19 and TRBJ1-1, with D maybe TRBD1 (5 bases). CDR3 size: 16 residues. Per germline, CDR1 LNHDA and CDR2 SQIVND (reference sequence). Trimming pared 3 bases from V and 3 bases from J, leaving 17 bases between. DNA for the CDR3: TGTGCCAGTAGTATCGAAAGGGGACGGAGTTACACTGAAGCTTTCTTT. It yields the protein CASSIERGRSYTEAFF.

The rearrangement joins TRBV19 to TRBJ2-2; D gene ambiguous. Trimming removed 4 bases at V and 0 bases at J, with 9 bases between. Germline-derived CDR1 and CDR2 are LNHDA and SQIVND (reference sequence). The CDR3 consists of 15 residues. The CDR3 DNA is TGTGCCAGTAGTAATAGGGTCGCGAACACCGGGGAGCTGTTTTTT. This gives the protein CASSNRVANTGELFF.

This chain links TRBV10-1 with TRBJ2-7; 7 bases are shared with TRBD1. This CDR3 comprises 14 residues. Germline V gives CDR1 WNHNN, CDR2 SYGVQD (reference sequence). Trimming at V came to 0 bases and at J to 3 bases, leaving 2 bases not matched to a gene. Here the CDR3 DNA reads TGCGCCAGCAGTGAGTCGGGGACAGTCTACGAGCAGTACTTC. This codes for CASSESGTVYEQYF.

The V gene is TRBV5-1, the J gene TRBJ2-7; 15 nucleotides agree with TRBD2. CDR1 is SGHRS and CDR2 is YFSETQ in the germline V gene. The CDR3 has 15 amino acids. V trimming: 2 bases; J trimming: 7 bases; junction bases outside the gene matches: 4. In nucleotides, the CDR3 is TGCGCCAGCAGCTTTGTGGGACTAGCGGGGGGAGAGCAGTACTTC. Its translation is CASSFVGLAGGEQYF.

CDR3: CASSPTSGRRSYEQYF. The DNA of the CDR3 is TGTGCCAGCAGCCCTACTAGCGGGAGGCGTTCCTACGAGCAGTACTTC. The J gene is TRBJ2-7, the V gene TRBV7-3, with 12 bases matching TRBD2. Germline V gene data show CDR1 as SGHTA and CDR2 as FQGTGA. The ends lost 5 bases at V and 1 base at J; junction bases unmatched: 6. The CDR3 is 16 residues long.

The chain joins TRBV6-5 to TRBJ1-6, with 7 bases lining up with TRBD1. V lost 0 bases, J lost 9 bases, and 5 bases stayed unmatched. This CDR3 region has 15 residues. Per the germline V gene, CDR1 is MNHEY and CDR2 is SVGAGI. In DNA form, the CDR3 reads TGTGCCAGCAGTTACTCCGGACAGGTTTCTTCACCCCTCCACTTT. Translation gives CASSYSGQVSSPLHF.

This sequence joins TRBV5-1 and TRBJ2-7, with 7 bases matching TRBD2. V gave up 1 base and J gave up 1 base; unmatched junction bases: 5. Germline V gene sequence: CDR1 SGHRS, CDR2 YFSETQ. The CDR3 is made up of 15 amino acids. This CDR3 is CASSLSAGESYEQYF. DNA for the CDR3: TGCGCCAGCAGCTTGTCGGCGGGAGAATCCTACGAGCAGTACTTC.

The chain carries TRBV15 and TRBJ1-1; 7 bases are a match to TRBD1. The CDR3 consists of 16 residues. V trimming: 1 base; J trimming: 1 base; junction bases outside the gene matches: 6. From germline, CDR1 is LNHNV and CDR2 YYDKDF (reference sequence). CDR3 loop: CATSRGQGVWNTEAFF. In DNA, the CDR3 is TGTGCCACCAGCAGAGGTCAGGGGGTATGGAACACTGAAGCTTTCTTT.

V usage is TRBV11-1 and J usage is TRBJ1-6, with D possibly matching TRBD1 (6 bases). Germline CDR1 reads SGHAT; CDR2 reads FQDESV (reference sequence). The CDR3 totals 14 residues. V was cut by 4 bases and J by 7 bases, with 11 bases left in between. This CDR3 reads CASSSDRTNSPLHF. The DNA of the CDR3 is TGTGCCAGCAGCTCTGACAGGACAAATTCACCCCTCCACTTT.

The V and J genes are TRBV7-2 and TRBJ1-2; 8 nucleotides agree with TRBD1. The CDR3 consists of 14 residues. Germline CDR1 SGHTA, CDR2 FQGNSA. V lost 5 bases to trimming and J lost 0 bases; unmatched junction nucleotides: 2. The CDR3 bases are TGTGCCAGCAGCCCGGGACAGGCTAACTATGGCTACACCTTC. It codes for CASSPGQANYGYTF.

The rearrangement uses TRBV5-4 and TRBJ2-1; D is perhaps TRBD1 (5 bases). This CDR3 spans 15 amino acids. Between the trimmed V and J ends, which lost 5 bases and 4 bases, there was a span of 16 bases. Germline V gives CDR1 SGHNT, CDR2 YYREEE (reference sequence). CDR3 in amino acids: CASRLDTGPYNEQFF. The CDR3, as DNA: TGTGCCAGCAGGCTGGACACCGGGCCATACAATGAGCAGTTCTTC. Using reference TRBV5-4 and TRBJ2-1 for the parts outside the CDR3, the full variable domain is ETGVTQSPTHLIKTRGQQVTLRCSSQSGHNTVSWYQQALGQGPQFIFQYYREEENGRGNFPPRFSGLQFPNYSSELNVNALELDDSALYLCASRLDTGPYNEQFFGPGTRLTVL.

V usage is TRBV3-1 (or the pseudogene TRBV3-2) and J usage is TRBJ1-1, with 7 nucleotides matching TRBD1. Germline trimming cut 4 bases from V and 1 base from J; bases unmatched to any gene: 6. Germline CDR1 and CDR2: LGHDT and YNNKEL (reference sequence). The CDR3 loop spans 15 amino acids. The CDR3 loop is CASSPGQAGNTEAFF. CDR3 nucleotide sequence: TGTGCCAGCAGCCCTGGACAGGCTGGGAACACTGAAGCTTTCTTT.

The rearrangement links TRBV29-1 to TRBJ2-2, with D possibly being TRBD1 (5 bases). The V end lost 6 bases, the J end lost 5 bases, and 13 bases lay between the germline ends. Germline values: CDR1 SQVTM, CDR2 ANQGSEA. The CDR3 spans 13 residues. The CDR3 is CSVGPRRTGELFF. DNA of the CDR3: TGCAGCGTGGGGCCGAGACGGACCGGGGAGCTGTTTTTT.

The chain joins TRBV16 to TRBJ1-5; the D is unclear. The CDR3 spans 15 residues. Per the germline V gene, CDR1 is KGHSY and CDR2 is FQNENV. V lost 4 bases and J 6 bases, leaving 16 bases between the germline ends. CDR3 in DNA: TGTGCCAGCAGCCCCTGGGCCTCCCGGCGTCAGCCCCAGCATTTT. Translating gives CASSPWASRRQPQHF. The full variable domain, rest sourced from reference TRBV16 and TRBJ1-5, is GEEVAQTPKHLVRGEGQKAKLYCAPIKGHSYVFWYQQVLKNEFKFLISFQNENVFDETGMPKERFSAKCLPNSPCSLEIQATKLEDSAVYFCASSPWASRRQPQHFGDGTRLSIL.

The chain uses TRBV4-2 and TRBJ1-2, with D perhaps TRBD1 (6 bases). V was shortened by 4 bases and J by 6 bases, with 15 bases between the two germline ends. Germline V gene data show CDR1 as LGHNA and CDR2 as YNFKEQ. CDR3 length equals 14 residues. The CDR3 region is CASSRTGIGDGYTF. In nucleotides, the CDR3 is TGTGCCAGCAGCCGTACAGGGATTGGGGATGGCTACACCTTC.

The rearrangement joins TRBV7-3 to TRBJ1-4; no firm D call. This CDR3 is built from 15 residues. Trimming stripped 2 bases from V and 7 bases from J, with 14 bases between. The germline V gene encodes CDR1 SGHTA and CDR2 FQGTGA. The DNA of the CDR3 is TGTGCCAGCAGCTTATCGTCACACCCAGGTGAAAAACTGTTTTTT. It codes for CASSLSSHPGEKLFF.

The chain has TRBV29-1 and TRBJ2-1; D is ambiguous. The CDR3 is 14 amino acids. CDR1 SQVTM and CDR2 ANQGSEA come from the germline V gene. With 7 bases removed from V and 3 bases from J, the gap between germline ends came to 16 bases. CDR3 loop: CSAPTGSNYNEQFF. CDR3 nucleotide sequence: TGCAGCGCCCCTACCGGGTCTAACTACAATGAGCAGTTCTTC.